The text below deals with one TCR beta chain. The antigen is undetermined. Method: immunoSEQ multiplex PCR; TCRdb's copy keeps in-frame clones and lacks some. The sample includes some 150,000 clones, roughly 85% seen only once; the top ten take more than 7%. The CDR3 runs to 13 residues. Germline assignment: CDR1 MDHEN and CDR2 SYDVKM. With 7 bases removed from V and 0 bases from J, the gap between germline ends came to 10 bases. The data derive from a study of T cell responses to AZD1222 COVID-19 vaccine. Looking at the study overall: Samples with a second dose at about 4 or about 12 weeks were pooled together.

Study outcomes and limitations: Reportedly, close to half of spike-specific TCRs are directed against unmutated variant regions. Once two AZD1222 doses were given, Spike-specific TCR breadth and depth went up. It was only after the peak T cell response that any repertoires were sampled.

This TCR was sampled from an adult in good health. This specimen was peripheral blood, taken on day 0 of AZD1222 vaccination. This chain uses TRBV28 with TRBJ2-7, with TRBD1 as a possible D gene (5 bases). CDR3: CASTTQGSYEQYF. The CDR3 DNA is TGTGCCAGCACCACTCAGGGCTCCTACGAGCAGTACTTC.